The next 25 T cell receptor beta chains were all read from a single sample in a study of T cell responses to AZD1222 COVID-19 vaccine. Using immunoSEQ multiplex PCR, the repertoire was profiled, and TCRdb retains in-frame clones only, with some absent. In the table there are 200,000 to 250,000 clones, about 92% of which are singletons. This material consisted of peripheral blood, taken on day 0 of MenACWY control vaccination. The receptors come from an adult in good health.

The rearrangement links TRBV5-1 to TRBJ1-3; D might be TRBD1 (6 bases). The CDR3 loop spans 14 amino acids. Germline CDR1 is SGHRS and CDR2 is YFSETQ. Trimming removed 4 bases at V and 4 bases at J, with 12 bases between. CDR3 sequence (DNA): TGCGCCAGCAGCGGCAGGGGATCCGGAAACACCATATATTTT. This translates into CASSGRGSGNTIYF. The full variable domain, rest sourced from reference TRBV5-1 and TRBJ1-3, is KAGVTQTPRYLIKTRGQQVTLSCSPISGHRSVSWYQQTPGQGLQFLFEYFSETQRNKGNFPGRFSGRQFSNSRSEMNVSTLELGDSALYLCASSGRGSGNTIYFGEGSWLTVV.

The gene calls are TRBV9 and TRBJ1-2, with D uncertain. CDR1 and CDR2 from the germline V gene are SGDLS and YYNGEE. The CDR3 length is 15 residues. V shed 0 bases and J shed 2 bases, with 11 bases lying between them. As DNA, the CDR3 is TGTGCCAGCAGCGTAGAGAGTTTGGGGAACTATGGCTACACCTTC. It is translated as CASSVESLGNYGYTF.

The chain links TRBV15 to TRBJ2-1, with 13 bases identical to TRBD2. After removal of 4 bases from V and 3 bases from J, the junction contained 9 bases not matched to a gene. There are 18 residues in the CDR3. The germline CDR1 and CDR2 sequences are LNHNV and YYDKDF (reference sequence). The CDR3 sequence is CATSKGPGTSGDYNEQFF. CDR3 nucleotides: TGTGCCACCAGCAAAGGCCCCGGGACTAGCGGGGACTACAATGAGCAGTTCTTC. The full variable domain, its missing parts supplied by reference TRBV15 and TRBJ2-1, is DAMVIQNPRYQVTQFGKPVTLSCSQTLNHNVMYWYQQKSSQAPKLLFHYYDKDFNNEADTPDNFQSRRPNTSFCFLDIRSPGLGDTAMYLCATSKGPGTSGDYNEQFFGPGTRLTVL.

This chain connects TRBV5-6 to TRBJ2-7, with 11 bases matching TRBD1. There are 15 residues in the CDR3. From germline, CDR1 is SGHDT and CDR2 YYEEEE. V dropped 6 bases and J dropped 4; count of bases not matched to a gene: 9. The CDR3 coding sequence is TGTGCCAGCACCACAGGGGGGACAGGGGGATACGAGCAGTACTTC. This codes for CASTTGGTGGYEQYF.

The J gene is TRBJ1-6, the V gene TRBV4-2, with a possible D match to TRBD1 (5 bases). Germline V lookup: CDR1 LGHNA, CDR2 YNFKEQ. V was shortened by 4 bases and J by 14 bases, with 18 bases between the two germline ends. The length of the CDR3 is 14 residues. Written as DNA, the CDR3 is TGTGCCAGCAGCCTAGGGACCGGGAGTCGAACCCTCCACTTT. Translated, it gives CASSLGTGSRTLHF.

Concerning this clone: Other DNA variants within this sample encode the same CDR3. V usage is TRBV3-1 (or the pseudogene TRBV3-2) and J usage is TRBJ1-5; TRBD1 is a possible D gene (6 bases). The CDR3 consists of 13 residues. V lost 2 bases to trimming and J lost 7 bases, with 9 bases between them. Germline V gene sequence: CDR1 LGHDT, CDR2 YNNKEL (reference sequence). CDR3 amino acids: CASSQRGGQPQHF. Written as DNA, the CDR3 is TGTGCCAGCAGCCAACGAGGGGGGCAGCCCCAGCATTTT.

This rearrangement joins TRBV5-1 to TRBJ1-5; TRBD1 aligns across 9 bases. The ends lost 3 bases at V and 1 base at J; junction bases unmatched: 2. Germline V CDR1 and CDR2: SGHRS, YFSETQ. The CDR3 is 15 amino acids. CDR3 coding DNA: TGCGCCAGCAGCTGGGGACAGGGAAGCAATCAGCCCCAGCATTTT. It translates to CASSWGQGSNQPQHF.

This chain uses TRBV5-1 with TRBJ1-1, with D maybe TRBD1 (6 bases). The CDR3 is made up of 15 amino acids. CDR1 SGHRS and CDR2 YFSETQ come from the germline V gene. Trimming shortened V by 4 bases and J by 5 bases, and 18 bases separated the two germline ends. The CDR3 reads CASSMTVSGATEAFF. CDR3 DNA sequence: TGCGCCAGCAGCATGACGGTATCGGGGGCTACTGAAGCTTTCTTT.

This chain links TRBV7-2 with TRBJ2-2, with D perhaps being TRBD1 or TRBD2 (6 bases each). The CDR3 runs to 15 residues. The V end was cut by 6 bases, the J end by 4 bases, with 15 bases between. Germline V gene lookup returns CDR1 SGHTA and CDR2 FQGNSA. CDR3 in amino acids: CASSSEGVGTGELFF. CDR3 nucleotides: TGTGCCAGCAGTTCGGAGGGGGTCGGCACCGGGGAGCTGTTTTTT.

Only a few counts were recorded for this clone. This chain uses TRBV27 with TRBJ1-1, with D unresolved. Germline loops: CDR1 MNHEY, CDR2 SMNVEV (reference sequence). V lost 8 bases and J 0 bases, leaving 7 bases between the germline ends. This CDR3 region has 12 residues. CDR3 sequence (DNA): TGTGCCAGCGGGCGGGTGAACACTGAAGCTTTCTTT. Protein sequence: CASGRVNTEAFF.

The chain combines TRBV3-1 (or the pseudogene TRBV3-2) with TRBJ1-2; D is undetermined. Germline V gene lookup returns CDR1 LGHDT and CDR2 YNNKEL (reference sequence). The CDR3 spans 14 residues. Trimming stripped 1 base from V and 7 bases from J, with 13 bases between. In DNA form, the CDR3 reads TGTGCCAGCAGCCAAGTTTGGGGTAAGGGTGGCTACACCTTC. Translating it yields CASSQVWGKGGYTF.

The V call is TRBV6-4, the J call TRBJ1-1; D ambiguous. This CDR3 has 13 amino acids. Germline-derived CDR1 and CDR2 are MRHNA and SNTAGT. V gave up 3 bases and J gave up 5 bases, with 10 bases separating them. CDR3 sequence: CASSESGGTEAFF. DNA for the CDR3: TGTGCCAGCAGTGAGTCAGGAGGGACTGAAGCTTTCTTT.

Concerning this clone: Germline is not matched at one junction end, which may reflect a read error. The chain couples TRBV19 to TRBJ1-5; TRBD1 agrees at 7 bases. CDR3 length: 12 residues. The germline V gene encodes CDR1 LNHDA and CDR2 SQIVND (reference sequence). For the CDR3, the DNA is TGTGCCAGTAGCCATAACAGGGGTGGCATGTATTTT. It translates to CASSHNRGGMYF.

The genes are TRBV7-2 and TRBJ1-4, with D possibly TRBD1 on 5 matching bases. The germline V gene encodes CDR1 SGHTA and CDR2 FQGNSA. The V end lost 5 bases, the J end lost 6 bases, and 16 bases lay between the germline ends. This CDR3 contains 15 residues. CDR3 nucleotides: TGTGCCAGCAGCCCAGGGCTCGTTGGGGATGAAAAACTGTTTTTT. The encoded protein is CASSPGLVGDEKLFF.

CDR3 coding DNA: TGTGCCAGCAGCCAACGGGACGGCAGTAACACCATATATTTT. This translates into CASSQRDGSNTIYF. J is TRBJ1-3 and V is TRBV3-1 (or the pseudogene TRBV3-2), with D perhaps TRBD1 (5 bases). Germline V CDR1 and CDR2: LGHDT, YNNKEL (reference sequence). The CDR3 is 14 residues long. Trimming stripped 2 bases from V and 7 bases from J, with 12 bases between.

The chain recombines TRBV5-8 with TRBJ1-6, with 8 bases fitting TRBD1. Trimming removed 5 bases from V and 4 bases from J; junction bases left unmatched: 8. The CDR3 covers 16 residues. CDR1 is SGHTS, CDR2 YDEGEE, per germline. Here the CDR3 reads CASSPGQGGYNSPLHF. The CDR3 region has the DNA TGTGCCAGCAGTCCCGGACAGGGTGGTTATAATTCACCCCTCCACTTT.

In its sample, this clone was seen a few times. The rearrangement joins TRBV11-2 to TRBJ1-3; D perhaps matches TRBD1 (5 bases). The V gene's germline CDR1 is SGHAT and CDR2 FQNNGV. This CDR3 is built from 16 residues. Trimming removed 1 base from V and 0 bases from J, with 10 bases in between. CDR3 in amino acids: CASSLGAGNSGNTIYF. CDR3 coding DNA: TGTGCCAGCAGCTTAGGTGCAGGGAACTCTGGAAACACCATATATTTT.

The chain has TRBV28 and TRBJ2-7; TRBD1 agrees at 9 bases. The CDR3 contains 16 residues. The V and J ends lost 1 base and 7 bases, in that order; junction bases with no gene match: 11. The germline CDR1 and CDR2 sequences are MDHEN and SYDVKM. CDR3 sequence: CASSLSPGQGTGEQYF. CDR3 sequence (DNA): TGTGCCAGCAGTTTATCCCCGGGACAGGGAACGGGGGAGCAGTACTTC.

The CDR3 DNA reads TGTGCCAGCAGCTTCGGGACTAGGGGTTACAATGAGCAGTTCTTC. Translation gives CASSFGTRGYNEQFF. This rearrangement joins TRBV7-3 to TRBJ2-1, with TRBD2 matching over 8 bases. After removal of 3 bases from V and 4 bases from J, the junction contained 5 bases not matched to a gene. Germline CDR1 SGHTA, CDR2 FQGTGA. The CDR3 length is 15 residues.

This clone appeared a few times. This chain uses TRBV19 with TRBJ2-2; D might be TRBD1 or TRBD2, each matching 5 bases. The V end lost 7 bases, the J end lost 4 bases, and 13 bases lay between the germline ends. The CDR3 runs to 14 residues. Germline values: CDR1 LNHDA, CDR2 SQIVND (reference sequence). CDR3 region: CASNQGRTTGELFF. As DNA, the CDR3 is TGTGCCAGTAACCAGGGACGGACCACCGGGGAGCTGTTTTTT.

This chain uses TRBV5-5 with TRBJ1-1; no clear D. Germline V gene lookup returns CDR1 SGHKS and CDR2 YYEKEE (reference sequence). The CDR3 has 12 residues. Trimming removed 0 bases from V and 11 bases from J, with 11 bases in between. The CDR3 DNA follows: TGTGCCAGCAGCTTGGGGCGCGGCTTGGCTTTCTTT. It codes for CASSLGRGLAFF.

The J gene is TRBJ1-1, the V gene TRBV6-2 or TRBV6-3; D gene uncertain. Germline assignment: CDR1 MNHEY and CDR2 SVGEGT. The V end lost 2 bases, the J end lost 9 bases, and 13 bases lay between the germline ends. The CDR3 spans 13 residues. Here the CDR3 DNA reads TGTGCCAGCAGTTACCGAACGACGGAACAAGCTTTCTTT. Its translation is CASSYRTTEQAFF.

This clone came up once. This rearrangement joins TRBV27 to TRBJ2-3, with D tentatively TRBD1 (5 bases). The CDR3 is made up of 14 amino acids. Germline V gene sequence: CDR1 MNHEY, CDR2 SMNVEV (reference sequence). Between the trimmed V and J ends, which lost 6 bases and 8 bases, there was a span of 18 bases. The CDR3 is CASSAGFLLGTQYF. The DNA for the CDR3 is TGTGCCAGCAGCGCAGGGTTCTTGCTGGGTACGCAGTATTTT.

The sample holds one count of this clone. The V and J genes are TRBV5-1 and TRBJ2-5; 7 bases map to TRBD2. The CDR3 is 16 amino acids. Losses at the gene ends were 0 bases for V and 2 bases for J; bases not matched to a gene: 7. Germline V gene lookup returns CDR1 SGHRS and CDR2 YFSETQ. CDR3: CASSLGSAGKQETQYF. CDR3 nucleotide sequence: TGCGCCAGCAGCTTGGGATCAGCGGGGAAACAAGAGACCCAGTACTTC. Using reference TRBV5-1 and TRBJ2-5 for the parts outside the CDR3, the full variable domain is KAGVTQTPRYLIKTRGQQVTLSCSPISGHRSVSWYQQTPGQGLQFLFEYFSETQRNKGNFPGRFSGRQFSNSRSEMNVSTLELGDSALYLCASSLGSAGKQETQYFGPGTRLLVL.

The V gene is TRBV2, the J gene TRBJ1-2; no definite D call. The V end lost 3 bases, the J end lost 2 bases, and 4 bases lay between the germline ends. The CDR3 totals 12 residues. Per germline, CDR1 SNHLY and CDR2 FYNNEI. CDR3 sequence: CASSDPNYGYTF. CDR3 DNA: TGTGCCAGCAGTGACCCAAACTATGGCTACACCTTC. Filled out from reference TRBV2 and TRBJ1-2, the complete variable domain reads EPEVTQTPSHQVTQMGQEVILRCVPISNHLYFYWYRQILGQKVEFLVSFYNNEISEKSEIFDDQFSVERPDGSNFTLKIRSTKLEDSAMYFCASSDPNYGYTFGSGTRLTVV.